This T cell receptor beta chain was recovered during a study of shared clonotypes between healthy human individuals. Notes on the study in general: How much donors shared clonotypes was expected to be affected by sequencing depth. Unshared clonotypes carried lower generation probabilities than those common to all four donors.

This clone showed up just once. What it binds is unknown. Data came from immunoSEQ multiplex PCR; TCRdb stores just in-frame clones and leaves some out. Of 2.3 million or so clones in the sample, more than 80% are singletons; the top ten hold 0.39%. Naive CD4+ cells were CD45RA-selected; the remaining cells were memory. CDR1 is LNHDA and CDR2 is SQIVND in the germline V gene (reference sequence). V trimming: 3 bases; J trimming: 4 bases; junction bases outside the gene matches: 9. The CDR3 runs to 17 residues. The source material was naive CD4+ T cells from PBMCs. Described subset: CD45RA+ positively selected. This chain uses TRBV19 with TRBJ2-1; 10 nucleotides line up with TRBD2. This receptor was taken from a man between 18 and 29 years old in good health. Some clones in this sample may be carry-over from other donors' samples. The CDR3 loop is CASSIWSGRGKYNEQFF. Written as DNA, the CDR3 is TGTGCCAGTAGTATTTGGAGCGGGAGGGGCAAGTACAATGAGCAGTTCTTC. The complete variable domain, with remaining parts taken from reference TRBV19 and TRBJ2-1, reads DGGITQSPKYLFRKEGQNVTLSCEQNLNHDAMYWYRQDPGQGLRLIYYSQIVNDFQKGDIAEGYSVSREKKESFPLTVTSAQKNPTAFYLCASSIWSGRGKYNEQFFGPGTRLTVL.